This T cell receptor (beta chain) originates from a study of response to subunit inactivated influenza vaccine. Study-level points and caveats: Authors suggested that a seasonal influenza vaccination recruits few new T cells each time.

Germline V gene sequence: CDR1 SNHLY, CDR2 FYNNEI. Trimming removed 7 bases at V and 1 base at J, with 14 bases between. This CDR3 is 14 amino acids long. Concerning this clonotype itself: Its antigen remains unidentified.

TCRdb reprocessed the RT-PCR reads via MiXCR and lists one record per CDR3 protein. The sample has approximately 170,000 distinct CDR3 sequences; approximately 15% are singletons. The source was CD8+ T cells sorted from PBMCs, collected roughly 5 days after vaccination. The source is a man aged 45-60 years who received an inactivated influenza vaccine. The rearrangement links TRBV2 to TRBJ2-7; D is unresolved. As DNA, the CDR3 is TGTGCCAGCACAATGGACGCAGGATCCTACGAGCAGTACTTC. Its protein is CASTMDAGSYEQYF.